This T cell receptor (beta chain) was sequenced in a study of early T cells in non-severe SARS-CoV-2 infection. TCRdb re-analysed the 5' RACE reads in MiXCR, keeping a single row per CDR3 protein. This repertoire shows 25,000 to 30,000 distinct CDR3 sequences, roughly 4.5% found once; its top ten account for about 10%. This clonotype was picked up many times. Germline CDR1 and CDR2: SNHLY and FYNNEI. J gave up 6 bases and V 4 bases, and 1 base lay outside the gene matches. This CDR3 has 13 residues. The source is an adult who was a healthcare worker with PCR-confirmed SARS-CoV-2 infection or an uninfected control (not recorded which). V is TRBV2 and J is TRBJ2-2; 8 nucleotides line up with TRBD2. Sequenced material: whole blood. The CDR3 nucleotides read TGTGCCAGCAGTGGGACTAGCCCCGGGGAGCTGTTTTTT. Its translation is CASSGTSPGELFF.